One sample yielded the 9 T cell receptor beta chains listed below, sequenced in a study of metastatic and nonmetastatic thyroid tumors. MiXCR reprocessed the PCR reads for TCRdb. The table includes about 20,000 clones, 12% detected once. Each patient went into thyroid surgery without having received any treatment. The sample taken for sequencing was blood. The receptor set was obtained from a male donor with papillary thyroid cancer or a benign thyroid nodule (not recorded which). Some clones in this sample may be carry-over from other donors' samples.

This clone was observed a few times. The rearrangement links TRBV27 to TRBJ2-7, with 8 bases matching TRBD2. The CDR3 is made up of 15 amino acids. The germline V gene has CDR1 MNHEY and CDR2 SMNVEV (reference sequence). Losses at the gene ends were 4 bases for V and 2 bases for J; bases not matched to a gene: 7. The CDR3 spells CASSSHSGITYEQYF. CDR3 DNA: TGTGCCAGCAGTTCTCATAGCGGGATAACCTACGAGCAGTACTTC.

This rearrangement joins TRBV7-3 to TRBJ2-2; 8 bases are shared with TRBD2. Germline lookup yields CDR1 SGHTA and CDR2 FQGTGA. With V trimmed by 8 bases and J by 4 bases, 6 bases remained unmatched. There are 14 residues in the CDR3. The chain's CDR3 is CASGAGGATGELFF. CDR3 coding DNA: TGTGCCAGCGGCGCGGGAGGCGCCACCGGGGAGCTGTTTTTT. The full variable domain, rest sourced from reference TRBV7-3 and TRBJ2-2, is GAGVSQTPSNKVTEKGKYVELRCDPISGHTALYWYRQSLGQGPEFLIYFQGTGAADDSGLPNDRFFAVRPEGSVSTLKIQRTERGDSAVYLCASGAGGATGELFFGEGSRLTVL.

The sample holds a few counts of this clone. The chain joins TRBV4-3 to TRBJ1-6; maybe TRBD1 (5 bases). Germline values: CDR1 LGHNA, CDR2 YSLEER. This CDR3 is built from 16 residues. The V end was cut by 0 bases, the J end by 5 bases, with 11 bases between. CDR3 sequence reads: CASSQDGTPDNSPLHF. The CDR3 nucleotides are TGCGCCAGCAGCCAAGACGGGACTCCAGATAATTCACCCCTCCACTTT.

The rearrangement uses TRBV6-1 and TRBJ1-6; 9 nucleotides agree with TRBD1. V shed 6 bases, J shed 9 bases, and the junction held 12 bases outside the gene matches. The CDR3 length is 16 residues. CDR1 is MNHNS and CDR2 is SASEGT in the germline V gene. The CDR3 bases are TGTGCCAGCAGGACGGGACAGGGAGGAACCGGTTCACCCCTCCACTTT. Residues: CASRTGQGGTGSPLHF.

This clone was detected many times. The genes are TRBV12-3 or TRBV12-4 and TRBJ1-5, with no clear D. Between the trimmed V and J ends, which lost 3 bases and 6 bases, there was a span of 12 bases. This CDR3 is 14 amino acids long. The CDR3 DNA sequence: TGTGCCAGCAGTTTTTTGGGCCGGGGTCAGCCCCAGCATTTT. Encoded protein: CASSFLGRGQPQHF.

This clone was detected many times. This chain connects TRBV7-8 to TRBJ2-3, with unresolved D. This CDR3 spans 14 amino acids. V lost 1 base, J lost 0 bases, and 5 bases lay in between. From germline, CDR1 is SGHVS and CDR2 FQNEAQ. DNA of the CDR3: TGTGCCAGCAGCTTAGTTCGTAGCACAGATACGCAGTATTTT. It translates to CASSLVRSTDTQYF.

This clone was observed many times. The chain employs TRBV28 and TRBJ2-5; D not resolved. Germline CDR1 is MDHEN and CDR2 is SYDVKM. The CDR3 totals 11 residues. V lost 1 base and J lost 5, with 2 bases in between. The CDR3 coding sequence is TGTGCCAGCAGTTTATCCGAGACCCAGTACTTC. This gives the protein CASSLSETQYF.

This clone was seen at least ten times. This chain joins TRBV19 and TRBJ2-1; D uncertain. The germline V gene encodes CDR1 LNHDA and CDR2 SQIVND (reference sequence). V dropped 5 bases and J dropped 10 bases, with 12 bases sitting between them. The CDR3 has 12 amino acids. CDR3 in amino acids: CASSPGPREQFF. The CDR3 DNA is TGTGCCAGTAGTCCCGGACCCCGCGAGCAGTTCTTC. Full variable domain (rest looked up from reference TRBV19 and TRBJ2-1): DGGITQSPKYLFRKEGQNVTLSCEQNLNHDAMYWYRQDPGQGLRLIYYSQIVNDFQKGDIAEGYSVSREKKESFPLTVTSAQKNPTAFYLCASSPGPREQFFGPGTRLTVL.

This clone was recorded many times. The rearrangement uses TRBV10-3 and TRBJ2-6; D remains unclear. The CDR3 loop spans 16 amino acids. Germline assignment: CDR1 ENHRY and CDR2 SYGVKD. V was shortened by 6 bases and J by 0 bases, with 12 bases between the two germline ends. The CDR3 is CAISDLRRSGANVLTF. The CDR3 DNA follows: TGTGCCATCAGCGACCTCCGACGCTCTGGGGCCAACGTCCTGACTTTC.